A single T cell receptor beta chain is shown here with its context. This entry is derived from a study of blood T cell repertoires in COVID-19. This CDR3 is 14 amino acids long. Per germline, CDR1 MNHEY and CDR2 SMNVEV (reference sequence). V was shortened by 5 bases and J by 7 bases, with 15 bases between the two germline ends. In the authors' workflow: Reference gene primer amplification gave estimated nucleated cell counts. TCRdb's table, derived via immunoSEQ multiplex PCR, lists solely in-frame clones and lacks some. V, J and clone size are taken as reported in that table, and D and trimming were inferred from the DNA itself. The table includes around 250,000 clones, more than 70% detected once.

J is TRBJ2-1 and V is TRBV27; the D is unclear. This sequence was found in a woman in her forties with acute COVID-19. Sequencing used PBMCs or T cells enriched from blood (not recorded which). The CDR3 nucleotides are TGTGCCAGCAGTCCCTTCGCGCGAGGAAATGAGCAGTTCTTC. Protein product: CASSPFARGNEQFF.